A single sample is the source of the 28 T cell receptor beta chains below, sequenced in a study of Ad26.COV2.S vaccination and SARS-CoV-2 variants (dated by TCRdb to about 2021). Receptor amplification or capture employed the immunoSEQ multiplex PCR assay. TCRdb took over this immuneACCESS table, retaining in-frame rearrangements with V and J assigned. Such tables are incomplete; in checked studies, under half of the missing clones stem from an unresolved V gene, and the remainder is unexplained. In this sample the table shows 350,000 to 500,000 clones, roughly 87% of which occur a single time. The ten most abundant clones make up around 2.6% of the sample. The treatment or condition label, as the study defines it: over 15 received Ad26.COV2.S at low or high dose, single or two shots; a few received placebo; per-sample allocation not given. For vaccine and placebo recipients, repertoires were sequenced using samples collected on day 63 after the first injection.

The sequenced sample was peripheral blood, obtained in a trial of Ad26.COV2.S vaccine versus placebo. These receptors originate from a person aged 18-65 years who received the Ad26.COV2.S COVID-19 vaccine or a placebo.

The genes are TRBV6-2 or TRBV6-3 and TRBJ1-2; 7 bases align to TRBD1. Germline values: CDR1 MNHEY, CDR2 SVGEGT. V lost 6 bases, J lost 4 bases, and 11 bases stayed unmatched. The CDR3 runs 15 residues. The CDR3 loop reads CASSKRLGTVYGYTF. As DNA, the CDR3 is TGTGCCAGCAGCAAACGACTCGGGACAGTCTATGGCTACACCTTC.

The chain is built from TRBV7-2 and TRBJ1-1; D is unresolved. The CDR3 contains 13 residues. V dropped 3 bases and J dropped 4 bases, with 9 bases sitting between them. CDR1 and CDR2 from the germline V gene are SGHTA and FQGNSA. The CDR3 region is CASSFAQSTEAFF. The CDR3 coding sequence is TGTGCCAGCAGCTTCGCACAGAGCACTGAAGCTTTCTTT.

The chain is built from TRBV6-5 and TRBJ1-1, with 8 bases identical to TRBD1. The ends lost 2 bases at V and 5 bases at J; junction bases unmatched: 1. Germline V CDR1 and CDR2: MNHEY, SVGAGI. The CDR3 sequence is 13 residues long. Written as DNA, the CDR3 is TGTGCCAGCAGTTACACAGGGGGAACTGAAGCTTTCTTT. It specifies CASSYTGGTEAFF.

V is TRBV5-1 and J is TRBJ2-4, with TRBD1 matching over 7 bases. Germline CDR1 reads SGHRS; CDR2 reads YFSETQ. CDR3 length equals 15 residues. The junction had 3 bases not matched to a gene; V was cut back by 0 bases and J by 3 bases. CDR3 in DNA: TGCGCCAGCAGCTTGGCGGGACAGAGCAAAAACATTCAGTACTTC. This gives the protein CASSLAGQSKNIQYF.

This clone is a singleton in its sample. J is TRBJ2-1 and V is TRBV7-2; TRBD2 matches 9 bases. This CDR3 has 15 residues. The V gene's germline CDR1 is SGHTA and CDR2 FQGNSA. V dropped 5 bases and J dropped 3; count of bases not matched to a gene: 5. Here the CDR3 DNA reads TGTGCCAGCAGCATTAGCGGGGGCCTCTACAATGAGCAGTTCTTC. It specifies CASSISGGLYNEQFF. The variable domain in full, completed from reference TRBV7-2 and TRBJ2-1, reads GAGVSQSPSNKVTEKGKDVELRCDPISGHTALYWYRQSLGQGLEFLIYFQGNSAPDKSGLPSDRFSAERTGGSVSTLTIQRTQQEDSAVYLCASSISGGLYNEQFFGPGTRLTVL.

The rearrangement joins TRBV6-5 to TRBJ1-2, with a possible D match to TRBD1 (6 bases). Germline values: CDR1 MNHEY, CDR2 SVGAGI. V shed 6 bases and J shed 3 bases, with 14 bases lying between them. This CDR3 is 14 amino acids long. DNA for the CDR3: TGTGCCAGCAGCCACCGGACAGCAGACTATGGCTACACCTTC. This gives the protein CASSHRTADYGYTF.

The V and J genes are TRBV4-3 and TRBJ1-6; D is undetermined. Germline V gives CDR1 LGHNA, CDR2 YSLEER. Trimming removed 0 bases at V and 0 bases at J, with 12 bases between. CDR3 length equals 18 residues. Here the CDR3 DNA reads TGCGCCAGCAGCCAAGAAGGTTATGAGAGCTCCTATAATTCACCCCTCCACTTT. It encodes CASSQEGYESSYNSPLHF.

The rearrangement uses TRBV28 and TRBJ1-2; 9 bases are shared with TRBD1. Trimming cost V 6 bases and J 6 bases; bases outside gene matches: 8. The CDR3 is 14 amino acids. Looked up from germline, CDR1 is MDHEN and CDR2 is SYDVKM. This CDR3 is CASSSPGQGNGYTF. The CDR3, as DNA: TGTGCCAGCAGCTCACCGGGACAGGGCAATGGCTACACCTTC.

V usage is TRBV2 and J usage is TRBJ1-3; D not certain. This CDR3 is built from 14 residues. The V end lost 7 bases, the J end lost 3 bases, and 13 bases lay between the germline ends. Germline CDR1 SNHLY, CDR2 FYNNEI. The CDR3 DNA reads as TGTGCCAGCACCCTGGCTCCAGGTGGAAACACCATATATTTT. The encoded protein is CASTLAPGGNTIYF.

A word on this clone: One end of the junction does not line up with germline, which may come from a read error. This chain's CDR3 is CASSPSDLGRTLF. Written as DNA, the CDR3 is TGTGCCAGCAGTCCCAGCGATTTGGGCAGAACCCTTTTC. The V gene is TRBV28, the J gene TRBJ1-2; unclear D gene. Germline CDR1 and CDR2: MDHEN and SYDVKM. The CDR3 consists of 13 residues.

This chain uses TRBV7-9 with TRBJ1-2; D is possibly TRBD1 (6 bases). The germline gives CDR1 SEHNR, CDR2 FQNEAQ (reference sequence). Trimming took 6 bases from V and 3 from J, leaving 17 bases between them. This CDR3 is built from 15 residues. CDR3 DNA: TGTGCCAGCAGTCGAAATCACAGGGTGGACTATGGCTACACCTTC. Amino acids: CASSRNHRVDYGYTF.

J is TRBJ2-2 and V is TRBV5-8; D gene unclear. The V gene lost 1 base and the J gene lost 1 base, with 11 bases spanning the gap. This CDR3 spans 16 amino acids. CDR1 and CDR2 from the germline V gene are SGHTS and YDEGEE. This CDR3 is CASSLYGRRNTGELFF. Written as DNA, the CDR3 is TGTGCCAGCAGCTTGTACGGCAGGAGGAACACCGGGGAGCTGTTTTTT.

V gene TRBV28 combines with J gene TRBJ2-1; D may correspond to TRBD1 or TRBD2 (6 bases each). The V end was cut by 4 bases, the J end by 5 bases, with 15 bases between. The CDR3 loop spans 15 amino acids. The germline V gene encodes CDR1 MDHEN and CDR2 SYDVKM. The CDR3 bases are TGTGCCAGCAGTTCCCGGGGGCGAGTTCACAATGAGCAGTTCTTC. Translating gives CASSSRGRVHNEQFF.

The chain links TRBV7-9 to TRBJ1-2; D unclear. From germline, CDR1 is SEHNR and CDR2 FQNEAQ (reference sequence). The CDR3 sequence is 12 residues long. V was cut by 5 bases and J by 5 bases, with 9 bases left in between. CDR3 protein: CASSPGWYGYTF. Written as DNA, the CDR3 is TGTGCCAGCAGCCCCGGGTGGTATGGCTACACCTTC.

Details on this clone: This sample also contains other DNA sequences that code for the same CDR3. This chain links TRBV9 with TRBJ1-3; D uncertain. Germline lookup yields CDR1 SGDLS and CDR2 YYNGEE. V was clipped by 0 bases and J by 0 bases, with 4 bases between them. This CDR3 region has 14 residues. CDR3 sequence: CASSVASSGNTIYF. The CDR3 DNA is TGTGCCAGCAGCGTAGCAAGCTCTGGAAACACCATATATTTT.

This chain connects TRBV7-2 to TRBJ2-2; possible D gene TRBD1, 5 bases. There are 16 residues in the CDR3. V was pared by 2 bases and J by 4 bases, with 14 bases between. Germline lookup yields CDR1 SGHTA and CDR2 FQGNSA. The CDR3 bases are TGTGCCAGCAGCTTACAATCTCCCAGGGCCACCGGGGAGCTGTTTTTT. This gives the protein CASSLQSPRATGELFF.

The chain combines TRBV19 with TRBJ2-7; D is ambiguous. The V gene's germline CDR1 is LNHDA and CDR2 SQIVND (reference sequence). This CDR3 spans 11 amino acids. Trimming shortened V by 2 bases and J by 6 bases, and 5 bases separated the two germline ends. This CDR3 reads CASSIRVEQYV. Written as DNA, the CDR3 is TGTGCCAGTAGTATAAGGGTCGAGCAGTACGTC.

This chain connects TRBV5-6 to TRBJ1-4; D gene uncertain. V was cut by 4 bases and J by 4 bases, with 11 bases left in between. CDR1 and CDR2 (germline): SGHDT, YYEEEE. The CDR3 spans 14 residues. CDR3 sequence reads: CASSPGLLNEKLFF. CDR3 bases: TGTGCCAGCAGCCCAGGACTGCTTAATGAAAAACTGTTTTTT. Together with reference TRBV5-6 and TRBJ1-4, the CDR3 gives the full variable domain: DAGVTQSPTHLIKTRGQQVTLRCSPKSGHDTVSWYQQALGQGPQFIFQYYEEEERQRGNFPDRFSGHQFPNYSSELNVNALLLGDSALYLCASSPGLLNEKLFFGSGTQLSVL.

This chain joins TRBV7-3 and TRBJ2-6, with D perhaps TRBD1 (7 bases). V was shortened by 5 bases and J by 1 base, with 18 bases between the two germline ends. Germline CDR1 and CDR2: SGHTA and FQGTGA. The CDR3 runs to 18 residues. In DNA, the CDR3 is TGTGCCAGCAGCCCCAGGGGGGCAGGGGGATCTGGGGCCAACGTCCTGACTTTC. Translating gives CASSPRGAGGSGANVLTF. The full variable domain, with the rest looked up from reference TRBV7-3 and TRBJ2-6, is GAGVSQTPSNKVTEKGKYVELRCDPISGHTALYWYRQSLGQGPEFLIYFQGTGAADDSGLPNDRFFAVRPEGSVSTLKIQRTERGDSAVYLCASSPRGAGGSGANVLTFGAGSRLTVL.

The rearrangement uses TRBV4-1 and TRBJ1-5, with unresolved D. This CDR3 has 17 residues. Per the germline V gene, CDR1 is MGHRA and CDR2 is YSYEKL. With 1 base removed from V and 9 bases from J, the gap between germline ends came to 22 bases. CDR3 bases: TGCGCCAGCAGCCAAGGTCCGGCCAACACCCCTTGGTTGCCCCAGCATTTT. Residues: CASSQGPANTPWLPQHF.

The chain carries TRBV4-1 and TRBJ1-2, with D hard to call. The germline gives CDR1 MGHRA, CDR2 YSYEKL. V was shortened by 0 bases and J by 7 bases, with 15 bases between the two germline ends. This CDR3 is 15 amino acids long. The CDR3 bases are TGCGCCAGCAGCCAAGATGGAGTGGGCGAACTTGGCTACACCTTC. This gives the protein CASSQDGVGELGYTF.

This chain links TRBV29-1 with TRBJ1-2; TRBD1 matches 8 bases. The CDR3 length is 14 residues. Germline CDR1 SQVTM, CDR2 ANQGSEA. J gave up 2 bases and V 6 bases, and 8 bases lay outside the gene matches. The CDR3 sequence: CSVGPWTGNYGYTF. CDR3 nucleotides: TGCAGCGTCGGACCTTGGACAGGGAACTATGGCTACACCTTC.

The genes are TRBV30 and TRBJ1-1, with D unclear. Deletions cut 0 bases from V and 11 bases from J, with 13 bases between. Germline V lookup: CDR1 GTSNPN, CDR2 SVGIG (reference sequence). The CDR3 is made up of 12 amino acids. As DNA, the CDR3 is TGTGCCTGGAGTGTTATAAGGAGCCAGGCTTTCTTT. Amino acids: CAWSVIRSQAFF.

CDR3 sequence (DNA): TGTGCCAGCAGCTTTAGTGGACAGGTGTCCTACGAGCAGTACTTC. Translating it yields CASSFSGQVSYEQYF. The chain combines TRBV5-5 with TRBJ2-7; 7 bases are a match to TRBD1. Germline-derived CDR1 and CDR2 are SGHKS and YYEKEE (reference sequence). The CDR3 has 15 residues. Unmatched junction bases numbered 6, after V lost 2 bases and J lost 1 base. The entire variable domain, with the rest obtained from reference TRBV5-5 and TRBJ2-7, is as follows: DAGVTQSPTHLIKTRGQQVTLRCSPISGHKSVSWYQQVLGQGPQFIFQYYEKEERGRGNFPDRFSARQFPNYSSELNVNALLLGDSALYLCASSFSGQVSYEQYFGPGTRLTVT.

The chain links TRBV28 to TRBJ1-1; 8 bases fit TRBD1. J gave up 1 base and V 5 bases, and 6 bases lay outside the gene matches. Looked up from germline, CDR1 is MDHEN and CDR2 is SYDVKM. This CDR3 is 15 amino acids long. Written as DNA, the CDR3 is TGTGCCAGCAGTGGGGGGGACAGGAGGAACACTGAAGCTTTCTTT. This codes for CASSGGDRRNTEAFF.

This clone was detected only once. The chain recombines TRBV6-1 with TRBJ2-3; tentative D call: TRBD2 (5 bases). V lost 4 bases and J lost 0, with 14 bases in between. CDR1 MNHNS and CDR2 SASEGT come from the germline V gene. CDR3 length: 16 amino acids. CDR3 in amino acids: CASSARGESSTDTQYF. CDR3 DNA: TGTGCCAGCAGTGCCCGGGGTGAAAGTAGCACAGATACGCAGTATTTT.

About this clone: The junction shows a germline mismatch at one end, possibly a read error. CDR3 nucleotides: TGTGCCAGCAGCCCAGGGACAGCGGTGGGCCAAGGGACCCAGTACTTC. Residues: CASSPGTAVGQGTQYF. The genes are TRBV7-8 and TRBJ2-5; TRBD1 agrees at 7 bases. CDR1 is SGHVS and CDR2 is FQNEAQ in the germline V gene. This CDR3 region has 16 residues.

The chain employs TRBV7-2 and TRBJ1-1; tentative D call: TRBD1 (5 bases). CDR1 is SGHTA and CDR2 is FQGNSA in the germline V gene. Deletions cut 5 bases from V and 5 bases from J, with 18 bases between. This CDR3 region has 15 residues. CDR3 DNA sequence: TGTGCCAGCAGCGACCGGGACCGGCTGGGAACTGAAGCTTTCTTT. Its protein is CASSDRDRLGTEAFF.